The rows below give T cell receptor beta chains drawn from one sample of a study of T cell responses to AZD1222 COVID-19 vaccine. The data were produced by immunoSEQ multiplex PCR, yet TCRdb's version contains in-frame clones alone and is incomplete. The sample includes about 160,000 clones, about 93% of them seen just once. The sample in question was peripheral blood, obtained 28 days after the second AZD1222 dose. These receptors originate from an adult who received the AZD1222 COVID-19 vaccine. Both conserved end residues are part of each CDR3. The order of the fields is clone size, J gene, V gene, D gene, CDR3 DNA, CDR3 protein. D genes are given only for firm matches. Size is omitted from some rows. Given values are once, few, many or a class for expanded clones.

.	TRBJ1-4	TRBV6-1	.	TGTGCCAGCAGTGAGGGTGGGTCAGGGGTGGAAAAACTGTTTTTT	CASSEGGSGVEKLFF
.	TRBJ1-2	TRBV15	.	TGTGCCACCAGCATCCTGGGCAGGTCCTCGAGTGGCTACACCTTC	CATSILGRSSSGYTF
.	TRBJ1-3	TRBV18	.	TGTGCCAGCTCACCGAAGGGAGACACCATATATTTT	CASSPKGDTIYF
.	TRBJ2-1	TRBV29-1	TRBD1	TGCAGCGTCCCTACAGGGGGCCAGCAGTTCTTC	CSVPTGGQQFF
.	TRBJ1-1	TRBV6-5	TRBD1	TGTGCCAGCAGTTTACAGGGGGCTTACACTGAAGCTTTCTTT	CASSLQGAYTEAFF
.	TRBJ2-1	TRBV3-1/TRBV3-2	TRBD2	TGTGCCAGCAGTCGAAGTAGCGGGCAAGAATCCTACAATGAGCAGTTCTTC	CASSRSSGQESYNEQFF
.	TRBJ1-1	TRBV20-1	.	TGCAGTGCTAGCCGGACATTAGAGGCTTTCTTT	CSASRTLEAFF
.	TRBJ1-5	TRBV7-9	.	TGTGCCAGCAGCTTTCAGGGAAGAAACCAGCCCCAGCATTTT	CASSFQGRNQPQHF
.	TRBJ1-2	TRBV19	.	TGTGCCAGTAAGGATGAGAGCGGGGGGCAAAACTATGGCTACACCTTC	CASKDESGGQNYGYTF
once	TRBJ1-4	TRBV2	.	TGTGCCAGCAAAACGAACGGGGTTACTAATGAAAAACTGTTTTTT	CASKTNGVTNEKLFF
.	TRBJ2-7	TRBV18	TRBD2	TGTGCCAGCTCACTAGCGGGAGGCTCCTACGAGCAGTACTTC	CASSLAGGSYEQYF
once	TRBJ1-1	TRBV10-3	TRBD1	TGTGCCATCAGGATTGGACAGGGGAACACTGAAGCTTTCTTT	CAIRIGQGNTEAFF
.	TRBJ2-7	TRBV19	TRBD1	TGTGCCACCTGGGACAGGGTGACCTACGAGCAGTACTTC	CATWDRVTYEQYF
.	TRBJ1-1	TRBV28	.	TGTGCCAGCAGTTTCGGGACACCAAACACTGAAGCTTTCTTT	CASSFGTPNTEAFF
.	TRBJ1-2	TRBV2	.	TGTGCCAGCAGCGAAAGGGCAGGTGGGCCCTATGGCTACACCTTC	CASSERAGGPYGYTF
once	TRBJ1-2	TRBV3-1/TRBV3-2	.	TGTGCCAGCAGCCAACTTAACTATGGCTACACCTTC	CASSQLNYGYTF
.	TRBJ2-1	TRBV5-4	TRBD1	TGTGCCAGCAGACTTAAAGGGGGCGCCTACAATGAGCAGTTCTTC	CASRLKGGAYNEQFF
.	TRBJ2-1	TRBV18	TRBD1	TGTGCCAGCGACAGGGGGTCGTCTTGGAATGAGCAGTTCTTC	CASDRGSSWNEQFF
.	TRBJ2-1	TRBV5-4	TRBD2	TGTGCCAGCAGCCCGGGACTAGCGGGAGGGTACAATGAGCAGTTCTTC	CASSPGLAGGYNEQFF